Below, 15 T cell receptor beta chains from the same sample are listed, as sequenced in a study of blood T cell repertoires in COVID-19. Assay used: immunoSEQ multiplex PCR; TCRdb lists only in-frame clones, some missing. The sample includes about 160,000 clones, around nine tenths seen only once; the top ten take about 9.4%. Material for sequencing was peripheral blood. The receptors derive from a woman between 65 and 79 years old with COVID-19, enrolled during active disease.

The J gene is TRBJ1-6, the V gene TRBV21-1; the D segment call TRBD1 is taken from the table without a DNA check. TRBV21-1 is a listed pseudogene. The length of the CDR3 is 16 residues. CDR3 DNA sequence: TGTGCCAGCGTAAACGCCCCCGGGACAGCCTATTCACCCCTCCACTTT. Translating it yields CASVNAPGTAYSPLHF.

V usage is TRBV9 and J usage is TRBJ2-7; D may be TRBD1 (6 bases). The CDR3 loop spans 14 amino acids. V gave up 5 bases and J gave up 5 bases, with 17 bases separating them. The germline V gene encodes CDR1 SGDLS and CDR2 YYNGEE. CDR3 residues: CASSIDTGLDEQYF. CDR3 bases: TGTGCCAGCAGTATAGATACAGGGCTCGACGAGCAGTACTTC.

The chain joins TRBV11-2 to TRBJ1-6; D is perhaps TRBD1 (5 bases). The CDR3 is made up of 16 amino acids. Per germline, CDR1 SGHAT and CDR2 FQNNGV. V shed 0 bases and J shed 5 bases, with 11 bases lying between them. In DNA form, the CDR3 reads TGTGCCAGCAGCTTAGATGTTGGGGCTAATAATTCACCCCTCCACTTT. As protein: CASSLDVGANNSPLHF.

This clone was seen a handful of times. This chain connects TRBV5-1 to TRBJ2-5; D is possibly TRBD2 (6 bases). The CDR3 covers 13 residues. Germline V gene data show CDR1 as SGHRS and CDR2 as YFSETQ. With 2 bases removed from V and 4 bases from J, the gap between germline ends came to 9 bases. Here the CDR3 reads CASSFSGGETQYF. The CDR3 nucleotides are TGCGCCAGCAGCTTTTCCGGGGGAGAGACCCAGTACTTC.

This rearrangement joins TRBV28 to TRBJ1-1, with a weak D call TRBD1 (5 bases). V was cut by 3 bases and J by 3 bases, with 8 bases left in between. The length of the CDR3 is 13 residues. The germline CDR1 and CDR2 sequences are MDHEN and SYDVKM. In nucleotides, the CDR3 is TGTGCCAGCAGTTTGACAGTATACACTGAAGCTTTCTTT. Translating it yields CASSLTVYTEAFF.

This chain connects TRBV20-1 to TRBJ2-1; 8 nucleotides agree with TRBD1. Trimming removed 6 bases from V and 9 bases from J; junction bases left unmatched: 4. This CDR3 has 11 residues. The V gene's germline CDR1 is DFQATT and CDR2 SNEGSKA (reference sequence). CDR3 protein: CSARDRGEQFF. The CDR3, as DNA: TGCAGTGCCCGTGACAGGGGTGAGCAGTTCTTC.

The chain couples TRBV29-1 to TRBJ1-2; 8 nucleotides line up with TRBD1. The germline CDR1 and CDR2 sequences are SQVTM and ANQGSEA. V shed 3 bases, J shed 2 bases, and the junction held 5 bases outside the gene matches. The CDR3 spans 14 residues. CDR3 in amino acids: CSVDRTGSNYGYTF. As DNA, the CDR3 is TGCAGCGTTGATAGGACAGGGAGCAACTATGGCTACACCTTC.

The DNA for the CDR3 is TGTGCCAGCAGTTCCGGAGGGGGCCCCTACGAGCAGTACTTC. This gives the protein CASSSGGGPYEQYF. This sequence joins TRBV2 and TRBJ2-7; possibly TRBD1 for D (7 bases). CDR3 size: 14 residues. The germline V and J ends were trimmed by 5 bases and 2 bases, with 13 bases remaining between them. Germline CDR1 and CDR2: SNHLY and FYNNEI.

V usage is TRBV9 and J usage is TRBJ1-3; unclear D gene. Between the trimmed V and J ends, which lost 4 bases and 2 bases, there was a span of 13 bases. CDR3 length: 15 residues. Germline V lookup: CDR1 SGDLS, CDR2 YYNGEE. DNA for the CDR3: TGTGCCAGCAGCCAAGACCCCCAGGCTGGAAACACCATATATTTT. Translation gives CASSQDPQAGNTIYF.

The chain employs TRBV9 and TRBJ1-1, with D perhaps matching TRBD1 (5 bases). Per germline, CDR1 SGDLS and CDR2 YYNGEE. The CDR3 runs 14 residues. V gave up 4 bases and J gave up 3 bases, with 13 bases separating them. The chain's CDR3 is CASSSRGGDTEAFF. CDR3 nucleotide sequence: TGTGCCAGCAGCTCCCGGGGCGGGGACACTGAAGCTTTCTTT.

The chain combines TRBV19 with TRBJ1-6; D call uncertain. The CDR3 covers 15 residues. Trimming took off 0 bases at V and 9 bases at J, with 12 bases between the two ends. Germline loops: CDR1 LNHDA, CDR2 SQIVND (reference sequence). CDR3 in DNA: TGTGCCAGTAGTATAGAACAAGGAGGGATTTCACCCCTCCACTTT. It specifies CASSIEQGGISPLHF.

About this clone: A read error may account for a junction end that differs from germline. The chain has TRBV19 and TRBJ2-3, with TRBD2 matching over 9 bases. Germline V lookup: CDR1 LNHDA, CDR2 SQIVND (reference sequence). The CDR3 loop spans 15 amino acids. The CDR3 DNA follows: TGTGCCAGTAGTATGACCGGGACTAGCAGAGATACGCAGTATTTT. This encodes CASSMTGTSRDTQYF.

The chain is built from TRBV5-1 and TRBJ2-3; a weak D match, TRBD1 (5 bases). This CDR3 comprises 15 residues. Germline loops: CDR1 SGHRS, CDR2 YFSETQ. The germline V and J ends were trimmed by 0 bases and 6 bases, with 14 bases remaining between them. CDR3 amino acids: CASSLALLPGDTQYF. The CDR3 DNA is TGCGCCAGCAGCTTGGCCTTGCTGCCAGGGGATACGCAGTATTTT.

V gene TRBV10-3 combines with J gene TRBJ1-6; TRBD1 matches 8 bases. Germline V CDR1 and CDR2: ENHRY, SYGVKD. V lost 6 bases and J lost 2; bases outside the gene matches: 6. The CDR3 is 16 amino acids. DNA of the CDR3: TGTGCCATCAGGGGCGCAGGGGGCGCCTATAATTCACCCCTCCACTTT. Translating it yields CAIRGAGGAYNSPLHF.

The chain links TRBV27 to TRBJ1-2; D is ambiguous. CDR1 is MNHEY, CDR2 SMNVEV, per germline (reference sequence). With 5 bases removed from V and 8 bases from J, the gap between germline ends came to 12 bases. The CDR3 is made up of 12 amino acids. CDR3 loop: CASSPTAGGYTF. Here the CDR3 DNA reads TGTGCCAGCAGTCCCACAGCTGGGGGCTACACCTTC.